This TCR beta chain was sequenced for a study of T-cell reconstitution after alpha-beta-depleted transplantation in children. The study's findings and limits: Reportedly, roughly two months post-transplant, alpha-beta T cells arose from several hundred expanded graft clones. Fresh T-cell production supplied most of the T-cell counts and diversity seen one year after transplant. Several patients had high TCRbeta diversity at day 60; it came from surviving recipient T cells and thymic progenitors.

The length of the CDR3 is 15 residues. Trimming took off 4 bases at V and 0 bases at J, with 13 bases between the two ends. Germline assignment: CDR1 DFQATT and CDR2 SNEGSKA (reference sequence). Preparation of the TCRbeta library was carried out with unique molecular identifiers. From the PCR reads, TCRdb called clonotypes with MiXCR, one entry per CDR3 protein. This table has 670,000 or so distinct CDR3 sequences, around 13% appearing once. This clonotype was seen ten or more times. The target antigen is unknown. This receptor was taken from a girl aged 2-9 years with congenital amegakaryocytic thrombocytopenia, due to receive a stem cell transplant. Sequencing was performed on PBMCs, taken before TCRalphabeta/CD19-depleted stem cell transplant. The chain is built from TRBV20-1 and TRBJ2-1, with unresolved D. The CDR3 bases are TGCAGTGCTATACGACCCAGTCGCTCCTACAATGAGCAGTTCTTC. Translated, it gives CSAIRPSRSYNEQFF.